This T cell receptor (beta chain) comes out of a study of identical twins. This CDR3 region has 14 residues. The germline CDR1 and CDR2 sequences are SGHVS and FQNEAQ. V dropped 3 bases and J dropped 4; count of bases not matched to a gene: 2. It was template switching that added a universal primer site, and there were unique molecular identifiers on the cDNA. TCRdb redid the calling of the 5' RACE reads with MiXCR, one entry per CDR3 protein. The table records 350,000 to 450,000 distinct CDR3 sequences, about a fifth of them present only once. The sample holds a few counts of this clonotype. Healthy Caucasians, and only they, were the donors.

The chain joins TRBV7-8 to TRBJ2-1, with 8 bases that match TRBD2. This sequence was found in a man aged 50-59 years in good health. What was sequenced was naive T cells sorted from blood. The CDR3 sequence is CASSFGRVYNEQFF. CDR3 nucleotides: TGTGCCAGCAGCTTCGGGAGGGTTTACAATGAGCAGTTCTTC.